This T cell receptor (beta chain) was identified during a study of T cells in Graves' hyperthyroidism and ophthalmopathy. Study results and limitations: For ophthalmopathy, model prediction preceded onset by a median 6.5 months.

PBMCs came from around 9.7 ml fresh peripheral blood. What was amplified from RNA transcripts were TCR beta CDR3 regions. First-round RT-PCR with HTBI primers amplified the TCR CDR3 region. TCRdb re-derived calls from the multiplex PCR reads in MiXCR, one entry per CDR3 protein. This repertoire shows about 350,000 distinct CDR3 sequences, 18% found once; its top ten account for less than 20%. This clonotype was recorded at least ten times. Its specificity is not known. This receptor was taken from a woman aged 40 to 50 with Graves' ophthalmopathy. Sequencing input: blood.

DNA for the CDR3: TGTGCCAGCAGTCAATACAGCACTACCTACGAGCAGTACTTC. Its protein product is CASSQYSTTYEQYF. This chain connects TRBV6-2 or TRBV6-3 to TRBJ2-7; D gene unclear. The length of the CDR3 is 14 residues. Germline V gives CDR1 MNHEY, CDR2 SVGEGT. Trimming removed 5 bases at V and 2 bases at J, with 13 bases between.